A selection of T cell receptor beta chains follows, all from one sample in a study of CD8+CD57+ T cells in acquired aplastic anemia. TCRdb called the reads again in MiXCR, with one record for every CDR3 protein. This sample carries roughly 180,000 distinct CDR3 sequences, around 45% of them seen once, and the ten largest clones take under 3%. The material sequenced was sorted CD4+, CD8+, or CD8+CD57+ T cells (not recorded which) from PBMCs. All receptors come from a human donor in good health. Both conserved end residues are part of each CDR3. The D gene is left open where the match is weak. Rows give clone size only sometimes, using once, few, many, or a class for an expanded clone.

size: NA; D: NA; V: TRBV7-9; J: TRBJ1-3; DNA: TGTGCCAGCAGCCGGCCGGACTCTCTCGGAAACACCATATATTTT; CDR3: CASSRPDSLGNTIYF
size: many; D: NA; V: TRBV20-1; J: TRBJ2-6; DNA: TGCAGTGCTCCAGGGAACTCTGGGGCCAACGTCCTGACTTTC; CDR3: CSAPGNSGANVLTF
size: NA; D: NA; V: TRBV10-3; J: TRBJ2-5; DNA: TGTGCCATCAGTGAGTCGACGGGACGGTCGCAAGAGACCCAGTACTTC; CDR3: CAISESTGRSQETQYF
size: NA; D: TRBD1; V: TRBV2; J: TRBJ1-5; DNA: TGTGCCAGCAGTGGGACAGGGGCGCAGCCCCAGCATTTT; CDR3: CASSGTGAQPQHF
size: NA; D: NA; V: TRBV20-1; J: TRBJ1-3; DNA: TGCAGTGCTAGAGGAAGTAGCTCTGGAAACACCATATATTTT; CDR3: CSARGSSSGNTIYF
size: NA; D: NA; V: TRBV20-1; J: TRBJ2-3; DNA: TGCAGTGCTAGAGATTCTTTATCGGGGCGCTACAATGAGCAGTATTTT; CDR3: CSARDSLSGRYNEQYF
size: NA; D: NA; V: TRBV7-9; J: TRBJ1-2; DNA: TGTGCCAGCAGCTTAGAAGACAGTTTATCGAGCTACACCTTC; CDR3: CASSLEDSLSSYTF
size: few; D: NA; V: TRBV2; J: TRBJ2-7; DNA: TGTGCCAGCACTGAGCCTTTCGGTTACGAGCAGTACTTC; CDR3: CASTEPFGYEQYF
size: many; D: NA; V: TRBV6-1; J: TRBJ2-2; DNA: TGTGCCAGCAGTGTGACCGCGAACACCGGGGAGCTGTTTTTT; CDR3: CASSVTANTGELFF
size: once; D: NA; V: TRBV10-2; J: TRBJ1-5; DNA: TGCGCCAGCAGTGGGGGTTACACCCTCAATCAGCCCCAGCATTTT; CDR3: CASSGGYTLNQPQHF
size: many; D: NA; V: TRBV20-1; J: TRBJ1-1; DNA: TGCAGTGCTAGAGTGGGGGTTGCAGCTTTCTTT; CDR3: CSARVGVAAFF
size: NA; D: NA; V: TRBV5-1; J: TRBJ1-1; DNA: TGCGCCAGCAGCTTGGGGACATCGAACACCGAAGCTTTCTTT; CDR3: CASSLGTSNTEAFF
size: few; D: NA; V: TRBV24-1; J: TRBJ2-2; DNA: TGTGCCACCAGTGAATCCCCCGGCAGGTTGAACACCGGGGAGCTGTTTTTT; CDR3: CATSESPGRLNTGELFF
size: few; D: TRBD2; V: TRBV12-3/TRBV12-4; J: TRBJ2-4; DNA: TGTGCCAGCAGTTCCGGGACTAGCAACATTCAGTACTTC; CDR3: CASSSGTSNIQYF
size: NA; D: TRBD1; V: TRBV20-1; J: TRBJ1-6; DNA: TGCAGTGCTAGTGAGGGGGCGACATATAATTCACCCCTCCACTTT; CDR3: CSASEGATYNSPLHF
size: many; D: TRBD1; V: TRBV6-6; J: TRBJ2-5; DNA: TGTGCCAGCAGTTACTCGAGGGGGCCCCAAGAGACCCAGTACTTC; CDR3: CASSYSRGPQETQYF
size: NA; D: NA; V: TRBV7-2; J: TRBJ2-2; DNA: TGTGCCAGCAGCTTTCTCGGCAACCCAGAGCTGTTTTTT; CDR3: CASSFLGNPELFF
size: many; D: TRBD2; V: TRBV24-1; J: TRBJ2-5; DNA: TGTGCCACCAGTGACCCTAGCGGGAGTGCGGAGACCCAGTACTTC; CDR3: CATSDPSGSAETQYF
size: few; D: TRBD1; V: TRBV28; J: TRBJ1-3; DNA: TGTGCCAGCACGCCCGTCAGGGGGAAGGAATCCTCTGGAAACACCATATATTTT; CDR3: CASTPVRGKESSGNTIYF
size: NA; D: NA; V: TRBV7-3; J: TRBJ2-3; DNA: TGTGCCAGCAGCTTAAGGTCCGGAGGGGGGAGCACAGATACGCAGTATTTT; CDR3: CASSLRSGGGSTDTQYF
size: NA; D: NA; V: TRBV7-9; J: TRBJ2-7; DNA: TGTGCCAGCAGCTTAGAGTTTGGCGAGGGCGAGCAGTACTTC; CDR3: CASSLEFGEGEQYF
size: NA; D: NA; V: TRBV20-1; J: TRBJ2-7; DNA: TGCAGTGCTAGAGAGTGGGAATCCTCCTACGAGCAGTACTTC; CDR3: CSAREWESSYEQYF
size: few; D: NA; V: TRBV24-1; J: TRBJ2-1; DNA: TGTGCCACCTCGAGACAAGACAATGAGCAGTTCTTC; CDR3: CATSRQDNEQFF
size: many; D: TRBD1; V: TRBV2; J: TRBJ2-7; DNA: TGTGCCAGCAGTACAGGACAGGGAATTACCTACGAGCAGTACTTC; CDR3: CASSTGQGITYEQYF
size: many; D: NA; V: TRBV25-1; J: TRBJ2-1; DNA: TGTGCCAGCAGTGCGTGGGGCACCTACAATGAGCAGTTCTTC; CDR3: CASSAWGTYNEQFF
size: NA; D: TRBD1; V: TRBV14; J: TRBJ2-7; DNA: TGTGCCAGCAGCCCTGGACAGGGCTATCAGCAGTACTTC; CDR3: CASSPGQGYQQYF
size: many; D: NA; V: TRBV6-1; J: TRBJ2-7; DNA: TGTGCCAGCAGTGCCGGGACACCTTCCTACGAGCAGTACTTC; CDR3: CASSAGTPSYEQYF
size: many; D: TRBD1; V: TRBV4-3; J: TRBJ2-5; DNA: TGCGCCAGCAGCCAAGAGGACAGGGGGGGAGAGACCCAGTACTTC; CDR3: CASSQEDRGGETQYF
size: many; D: NA; V: TRBV11-3; J: TRBJ1-1; DNA: TGTGCCAGCAGCTTAGTAGGGTCCGGTGCCAACACTGAAGCTTTCTTT; CDR3: CASSLVGSGANTEAFF
size: many; D: NA; V: TRBV7-2; J: TRBJ1-1; DNA: TGTGCCAGCAGCTTAGCCCGGGGGCCGAACACTGAAGCTTTCTTT; CDR3: CASSLARGPNTEAFF
size: many; D: NA; V: TRBV2; J: TRBJ1-5; DNA: TGTGCCAGCAGACCGGGGTACAATCAGCCCCAGCATTTT; CDR3: CASRPGYNQPQHF
size: NA; D: TRBD1; V: TRBV4-1; J: TRBJ1-3; DNA: TGCGCCAGCAGCCAATCCACAGGGGGAAATGGAAACACCATATATTTT; CDR3: CASSQSTGGNGNTIYF
size: NA; D: TRBD2; V: TRBV11-2; J: TRBJ2-1; DNA: TGTGCCAGCAGGAAGACTAGCGGGGGCCACAATGAGCAGTTCTTC; CDR3: CASRKTSGGHNEQFF
size: NA; D: NA; V: TRBV6-5; J: TRBJ2-5; DNA: TGTGCCAGCAGCGGAATTGAGACCCAGTACTTC; CDR3: CASSGIETQYF
size: NA; D: TRBD1; V: TRBV20-1; J: TRBJ1-6; DNA: TGCAGTGCTACCGGACAGGGGAGACGGGTATCACCCCTCCACTTT; CDR3: CSATGQGRRVSPLHF
size: many; D: TRBD2; V: TRBV7-9; J: TRBJ2-3; DNA: TGTGCCAGCAGCCCAAGCGGGGCGGGGTCAGATACGCAGTATTTT; CDR3: CASSPSGAGSDTQYF
size: NA; D: NA; V: TRBV15; J: TRBJ1-2; DNA: TGTGCCACCAGCAGAGATAAGACAGTCAGTGGCTACACCTTC; CDR3: CATSRDKTVSGYTF
size: NA; D: NA; V: TRBV19; J: TRBJ1-5; DNA: TGTGCCAGTAGGGCTACAGGGTTCCATCAGCCCCAGCATTTT; CDR3: CASRATGFHQPQHF
size: NA; D: TRBD1; V: TRBV29-1; J: TRBJ1-1; DNA: TGCAGCGTCGAAGGGGACAGGGAACGGAACACTGAAGCTTTCTTT; CDR3: CSVEGDRERNTEAFF
size: NA; D: TRBD1; V: TRBV29-1; J: TRBJ1-2; DNA: TGCAGCGCTGGGACAGCTCCCTATGGCTACACCTTC; CDR3: CSAGTAPYGYTF
size: many; D: TRBD2; V: TRBV24-1; J: TRBJ2-2; DNA: TGTGCCACCAGTGATTTAAAAGCGGGAGGGTCCGGGGAGCTGTTTTTT; CDR3: CATSDLKAGGSGELFF
size: NA; D: NA; V: TRBV25-1; J: TRBJ1-6; DNA: TGTGCCAGCAACACCACCGAAACACGGGGAGGGGGGGTACCCCTCCACTTT; CDR3: CASNTTETRGGGVPLHF
size: NA; D: NA; V: TRBV6-1; J: TRBJ2-2; DNA: TGTGCCAGCAAGAGGACCCAGAACACCGGGGAGCTGTTTTTT; CDR3: CASKRTQNTGELFF
size: many; D: TRBD1; V: TRBV10-3; J: TRBJ1-1; DNA: TGTGCCATCAGTCGTTCGGGACAGGGGGGGAACACTGAAGCTTTCTTT; CDR3: CAISRSGQGGNTEAFF
size: many; D: NA; V: TRBV6-1; J: TRBJ2-7; DNA: TGTGCCAGCAGCCCCCAGGGGACGGGAACCTACGAGCAGTACTTC; CDR3: CASSPQGTGTYEQYF
size: NA; D: NA; V: TRBV29-1; J: TRBJ2-2; DNA: TGCAGCGGCCAGATACAGGGCTACACCGAGGAGCTGTTTTTT; CDR3: CSGQIQGYTEELFF
size: many; D: NA; V: TRBV7-2; J: TRBJ1-1; DNA: TGTGCCAGCAGCTGGGGACAGAACACTGAAGCTTTCTTT; CDR3: CASSWGQNTEAFF
size: many; D: TRBD2; V: TRBV9; J: TRBJ2-7; DNA: TGTGCCAGCAGCGGCTATAGCGGGAGCTCCTACGAGCAGTACTTC; CDR3: CASSGYSGSSYEQYF
size: many; D: TRBD1; V: TRBV30; J: TRBJ2-7; DNA: TGTGCCTGGAGTGTACAGGGGTACGAGCAGTACTTC; CDR3: CAWSVQGYEQYF
size: many; D: NA; V: TRBV30; J: TRBJ2-7; DNA: TGTGCCTGGAGTGTATCTAGCGCATCCTACGAGCAGTACTTC; CDR3: CAWSVSSASYEQYF
size: NA; D: NA; V: TRBV24-1; J: TRBJ2-7; DNA: TGTGCCACCAGTGATTCAGGGATGCTGGACGAGCAGTACTTC; CDR3: CATSDSGMLDEQYF
size: once; D: NA; V: TRBV28; J: TRBJ1-4; DNA: TGTGCCAGCAGTTCACAAGGGGGGGGGGCCAGGGAAAAACTGTTTTTT; CDR3: CASSSQGGGAREKLFF
size: few; D: TRBD1; V: TRBV15; J: TRBJ1-5; DNA: TGTGCCACAAGGGGACAGGGGGCCGGTCAGCCCCAGCATTTT; CDR3: CATRGQGAGQPQHF
size: NA; D: TRBD2; V: TRBV4-2; J: TRBJ2-1; DNA: TGTGCCAGCAGCCAAGGGTCAGCGGGGGGGTCCCAGTTCTTC; CDR3: CASSQGSAGGSQFF
size: NA; D: TRBD1; V: TRBV4-1; J: TRBJ2-2; DNA: TGCGCCAGCAGCCAAGGCTCCGGGACAGGGATCGGGGGGCTGTTTTTT; CDR3: CASSQGSGTGIGGLFF
size: many; D: TRBD1; V: TRBV20-1; J: TRBJ2-7; DNA: TGCAGTGCTAGAGAGCGGGACAGGGGGCTCGTTAACTACGAGCAGTACTTC; CDR3: CSARERDRGLVNYEQYF
size: many; D: TRBD1; V: TRBV3-1; J: TRBJ1-6; DNA: TGTGCCAGCAGCCTTCGACAGGGCGGTTCACCCCTCCACTTT; CDR3: CASSLRQGGSPLHF